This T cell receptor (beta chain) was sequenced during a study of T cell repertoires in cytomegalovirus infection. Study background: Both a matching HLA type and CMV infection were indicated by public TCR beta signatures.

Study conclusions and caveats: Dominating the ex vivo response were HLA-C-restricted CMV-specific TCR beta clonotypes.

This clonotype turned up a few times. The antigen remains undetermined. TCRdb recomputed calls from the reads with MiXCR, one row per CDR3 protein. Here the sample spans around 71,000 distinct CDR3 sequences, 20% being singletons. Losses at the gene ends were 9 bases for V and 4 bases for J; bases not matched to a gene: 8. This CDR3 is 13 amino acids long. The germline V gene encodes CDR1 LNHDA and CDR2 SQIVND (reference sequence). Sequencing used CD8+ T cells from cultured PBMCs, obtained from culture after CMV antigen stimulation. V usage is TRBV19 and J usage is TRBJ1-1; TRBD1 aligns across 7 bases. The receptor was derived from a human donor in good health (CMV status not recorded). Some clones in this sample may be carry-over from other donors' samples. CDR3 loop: CASTTGLITEAFF. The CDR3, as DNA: TGTGCCAGCACGACAGGGCTCATCACTGAAGCTTTCTTT.